This T cell receptor (beta chain) was observed in a study of cytomegalovirus exposure and HLA in healthy donors. In germline, CDR1 is MDHEN, CDR2 SYDVKM. The CDR3 consists of 15 residues. Trimming pared 3 bases from V and 8 bases from J, leaving 16 bases between. PCR involved 60 Vbeta and 13 Jbeta primers. The protocol was immunoSEQ multiplex PCR, while the TCRdb copy is restricted to in-frame clones and leaves out a portion. The profile shows 150,000 to 200,000 clones, 75% of them singletons. The V and J genes are TRBV28 and TRBJ1-4; tentatively, D is TRBD1 (6 bases). This TCR derives from a male donor in good health and CMV-seronegative. Sequences were obtained from PBMCs. In nucleotides, the CDR3 is TGTGCCAGCAGTTTTCTAGGGGGGGGAGGGGAAAAACTGTTTTTT. Its protein product is CASSFLGGGGEKLFF.